This T cell receptor beta chain appears in the sequencing data of a study of response to subunit inactivated influenza vaccine. The CDR3 extends over 12 amino acids. Germline CDR1 is ENHRY and CDR2 is SYGVKD. The V and J ends lost 10 bases and 6 bases, in that order; junction bases with no gene match: 6. This clonotype was detected a few times. TCRdb reprocessed the RT-PCR reads with MiXCR, giving one entry per CDR3 protein. Here the sample spans around 600,000 distinct CDR3 sequences, over 9% being singletons. The same sample was also studied in work on T cells expressing NK-cell markers. That report notes: UMI-tagged 5'RACE template switching yielded the TCR beta cDNA.

V is TRBV10-3 and J is TRBJ2-1; TRBD2 matches 7 bases. The input for sequencing was PBMCs from blood, taken on the day of vaccination. This receptor was taken from a man aged 50 to 60 who received an inactivated influenza vaccine. CDR3 in DNA: TGTGCCACGGGACTATCTTTCAATGAGCAGTTCTTC. Amino acids: CATGLSFNEQFF.